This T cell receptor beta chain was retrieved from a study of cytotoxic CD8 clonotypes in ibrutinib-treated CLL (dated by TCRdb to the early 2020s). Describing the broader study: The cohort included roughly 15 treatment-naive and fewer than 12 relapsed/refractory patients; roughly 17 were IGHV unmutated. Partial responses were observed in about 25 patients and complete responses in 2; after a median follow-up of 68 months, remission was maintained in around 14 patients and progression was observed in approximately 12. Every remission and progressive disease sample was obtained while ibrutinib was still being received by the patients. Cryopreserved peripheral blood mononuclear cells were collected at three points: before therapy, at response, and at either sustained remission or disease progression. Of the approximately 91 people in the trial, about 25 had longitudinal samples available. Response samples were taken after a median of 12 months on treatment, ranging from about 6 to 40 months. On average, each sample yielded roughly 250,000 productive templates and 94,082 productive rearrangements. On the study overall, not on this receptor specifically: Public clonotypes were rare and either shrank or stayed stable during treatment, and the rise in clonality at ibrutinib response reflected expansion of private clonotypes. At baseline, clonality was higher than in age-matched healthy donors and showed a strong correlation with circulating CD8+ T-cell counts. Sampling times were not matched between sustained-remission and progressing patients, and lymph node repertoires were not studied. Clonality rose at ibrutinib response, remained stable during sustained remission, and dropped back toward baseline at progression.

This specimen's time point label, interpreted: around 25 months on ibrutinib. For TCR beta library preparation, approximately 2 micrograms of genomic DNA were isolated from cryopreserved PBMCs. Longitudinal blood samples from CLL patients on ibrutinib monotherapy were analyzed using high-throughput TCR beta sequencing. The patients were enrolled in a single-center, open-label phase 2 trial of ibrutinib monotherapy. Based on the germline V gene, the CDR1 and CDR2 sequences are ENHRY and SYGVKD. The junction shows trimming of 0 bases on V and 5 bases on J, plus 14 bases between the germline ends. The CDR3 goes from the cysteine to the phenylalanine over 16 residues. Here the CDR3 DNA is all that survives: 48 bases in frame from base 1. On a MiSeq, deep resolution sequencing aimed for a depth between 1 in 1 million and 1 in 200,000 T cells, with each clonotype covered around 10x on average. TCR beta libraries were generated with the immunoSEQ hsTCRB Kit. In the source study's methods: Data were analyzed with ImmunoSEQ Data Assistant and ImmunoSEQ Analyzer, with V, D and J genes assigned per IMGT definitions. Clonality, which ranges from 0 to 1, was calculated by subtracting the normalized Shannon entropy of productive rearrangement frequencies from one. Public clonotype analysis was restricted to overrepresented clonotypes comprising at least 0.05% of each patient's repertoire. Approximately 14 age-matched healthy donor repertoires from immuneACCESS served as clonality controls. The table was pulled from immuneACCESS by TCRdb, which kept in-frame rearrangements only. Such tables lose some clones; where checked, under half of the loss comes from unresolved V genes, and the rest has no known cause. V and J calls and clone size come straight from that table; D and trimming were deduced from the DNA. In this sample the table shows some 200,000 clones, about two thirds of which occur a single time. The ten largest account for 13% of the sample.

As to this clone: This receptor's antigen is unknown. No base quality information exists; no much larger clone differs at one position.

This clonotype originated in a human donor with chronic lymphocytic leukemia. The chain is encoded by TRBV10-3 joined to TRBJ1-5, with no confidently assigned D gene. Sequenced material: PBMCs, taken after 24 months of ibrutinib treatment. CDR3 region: CAISESSAAGDQPQHF. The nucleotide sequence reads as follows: TGTGCCATCAGTGAGTCGTCCGCGGCAGGTGATCAGCCCCAGCATTTT.